The present T cell receptor (beta chain) was sequenced within a study of tumor-infiltrating lymphocytes in primary liver carcinoma. About the research overall: Treatment of the patients' primary liver carcinoma consisted of surgical resection. The tumors ranged from roughly 4.2 to 11 cm across and fell within stage T1-T3 N0M0.

In addition to blood RNA drawn from unsorted whole blood, germline DNA was extracted. The template, roughly 0.45 ug total RNA, yielded TCR beta cDNA made with a constant-region primer. Each TCR beta library was derived from three nested multiplex PCR rounds that employed slightly modified ARM-PCR. A C-beta reverse primer was combined with TRBV1-TRBV30 forward primers in the first two PCR rounds, and each round had approximately 9 cycles. MiXCR, applied by TCRdb to the multiplex PCR reads, yields one record per CDR3 protein. Among 250,000 to 400,000 distinct CDR3 sequences listed, over 55% were seen once. The CDR3 has 15 residues. Germline lookup yields CDR1 SGHAT and CDR2 FQNNGV.

The sample was peripheral blood. The origin of this receptor is a middle-aged man with primary liver carcinoma and hepatitis B virus infection. The chain uses TRBV11-2 and TRBJ2-1; 9 positions match TRBD2. In DNA, the CDR3 is TGTGTAAGCAGCTACGGCGGGAGGGGGGAGGATGAGCAGTTCTTC. It codes for CVSSYGGRGEDEQFF.